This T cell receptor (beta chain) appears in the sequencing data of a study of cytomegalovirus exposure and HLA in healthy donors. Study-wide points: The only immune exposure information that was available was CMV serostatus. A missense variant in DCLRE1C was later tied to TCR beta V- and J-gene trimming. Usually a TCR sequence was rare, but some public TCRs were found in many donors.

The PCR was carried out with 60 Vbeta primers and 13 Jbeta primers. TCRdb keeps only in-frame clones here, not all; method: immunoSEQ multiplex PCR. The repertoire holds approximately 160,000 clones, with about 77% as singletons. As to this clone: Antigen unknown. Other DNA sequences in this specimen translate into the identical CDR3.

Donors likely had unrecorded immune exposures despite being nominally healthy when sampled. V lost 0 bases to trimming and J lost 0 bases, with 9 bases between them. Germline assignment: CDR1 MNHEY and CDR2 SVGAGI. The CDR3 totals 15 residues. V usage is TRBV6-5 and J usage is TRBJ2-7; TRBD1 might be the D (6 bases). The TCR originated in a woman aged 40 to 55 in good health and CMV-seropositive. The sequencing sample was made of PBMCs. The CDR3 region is CASSYSLDSSYEQYF. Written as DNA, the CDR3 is TGTGCCAGCAGTTACTCGTTGGACAGCTCCTACGAGCAGTACTTC.